This T cell receptor (beta chain) derives from a study of follicular helper T cells after annual influenza vaccination. Study overall: Sampling occurred days 0, 7 and 28 after each influenza vaccination.

TCRdb keeps only in-frame clones here, not all; method: immunoSEQ multiplex PCR. The sample lists 5,700 or so clones, more than 70% occurring once. The time point here: 2015-2016 season, 7 days after influenza vaccination. V was clipped by 2 bases and J by 3 bases; unmatched bases: 10. Germline-derived CDR1 and CDR2 are SGHTA and FQGNSA. The CDR3 runs to 19 residues. Material: CXCR5+ CD38- circulating T follicular helper cells from blood, obtained 7 days after influenza vaccination. Subset noted: circulating Tfh, non-naive CD4+CXCR5+PD-1+ (ICOS+CD38+ or ICOS-CD38-). The receptor comes from an adult who received the influenza vaccine. The genes are TRBV7-2 and TRBJ2-1; 13 bases fit TRBD2. CDR3 in amino acids: CASSLFGLAGDGGYNEQFF. CDR3 nucleotides: TGTGCCAGCAGCTTATTCGGACTAGCGGGAGACGGGGGCTACAATGAGCAGTTCTTC.